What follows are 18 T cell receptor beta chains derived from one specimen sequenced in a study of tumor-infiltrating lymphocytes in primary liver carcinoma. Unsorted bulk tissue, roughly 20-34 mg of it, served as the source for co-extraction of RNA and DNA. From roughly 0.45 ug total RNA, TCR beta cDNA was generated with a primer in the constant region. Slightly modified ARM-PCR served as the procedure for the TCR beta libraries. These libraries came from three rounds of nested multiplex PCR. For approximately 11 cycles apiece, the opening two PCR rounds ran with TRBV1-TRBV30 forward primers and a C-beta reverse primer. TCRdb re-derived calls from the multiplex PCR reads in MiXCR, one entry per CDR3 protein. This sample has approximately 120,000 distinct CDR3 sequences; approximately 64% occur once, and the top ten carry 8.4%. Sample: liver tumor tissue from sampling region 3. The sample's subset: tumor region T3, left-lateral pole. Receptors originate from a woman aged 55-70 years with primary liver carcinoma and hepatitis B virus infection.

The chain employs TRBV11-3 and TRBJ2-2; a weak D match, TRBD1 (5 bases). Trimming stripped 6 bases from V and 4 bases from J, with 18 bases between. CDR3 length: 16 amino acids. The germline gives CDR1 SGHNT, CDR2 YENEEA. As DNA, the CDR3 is TGTGCCAGCAGACCGCGACAGTGGCGCGTCACCGGGGAGCTGTTTTTT. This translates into CASRPRQWRVTGELFF.

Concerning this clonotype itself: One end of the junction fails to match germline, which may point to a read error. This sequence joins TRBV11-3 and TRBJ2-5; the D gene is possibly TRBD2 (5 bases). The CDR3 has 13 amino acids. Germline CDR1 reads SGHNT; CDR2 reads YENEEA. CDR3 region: CAISSTGRETQYF. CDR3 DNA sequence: TGTGCCATCAGCTCTACGGGAAGGGAGACCCAATACTTC.

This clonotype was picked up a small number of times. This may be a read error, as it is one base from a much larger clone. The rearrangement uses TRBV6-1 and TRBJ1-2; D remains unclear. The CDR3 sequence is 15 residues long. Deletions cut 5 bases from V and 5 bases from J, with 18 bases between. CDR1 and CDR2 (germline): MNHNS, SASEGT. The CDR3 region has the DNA TGTGCCAGCAGTTCCCAATCGGGTGGGAATTATGGCTACACCTTC. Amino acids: CASSSQSGGNYGYTF.

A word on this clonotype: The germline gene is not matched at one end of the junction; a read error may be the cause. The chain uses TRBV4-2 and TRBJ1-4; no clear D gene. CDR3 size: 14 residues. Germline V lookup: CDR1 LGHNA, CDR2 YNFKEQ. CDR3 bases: TGTGCCAGCAGCCCACTGGAGACTAATGAAAAACTGCTTTTT. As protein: CASSPLETNEKLLF.

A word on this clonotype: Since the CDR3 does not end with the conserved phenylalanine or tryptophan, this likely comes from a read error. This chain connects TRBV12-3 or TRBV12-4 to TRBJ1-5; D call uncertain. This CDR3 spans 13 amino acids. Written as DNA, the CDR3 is TGTGCGAGCAGTTTAGTAGGAAATCAGCCCCAGCATTCT. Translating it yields CASSLVGNQPQHS.

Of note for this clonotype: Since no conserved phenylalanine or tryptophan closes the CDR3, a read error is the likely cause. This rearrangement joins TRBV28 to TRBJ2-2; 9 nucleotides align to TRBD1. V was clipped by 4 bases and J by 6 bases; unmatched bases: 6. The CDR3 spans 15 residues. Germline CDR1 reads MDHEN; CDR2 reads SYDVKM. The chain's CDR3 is CASSYRDRVSGELFS. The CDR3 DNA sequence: TGTGCCAGCAGTTACCGGGACAGGGTCTCCGGGGAGCTGTTTTCC.

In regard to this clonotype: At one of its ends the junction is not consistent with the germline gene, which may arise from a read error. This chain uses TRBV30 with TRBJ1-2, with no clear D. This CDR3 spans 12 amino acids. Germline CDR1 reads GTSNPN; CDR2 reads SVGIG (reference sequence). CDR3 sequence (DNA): TGTGCCTTGAGTTCGGCAGACTATGGCTACACCTTC. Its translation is CALSSADYGYTF.

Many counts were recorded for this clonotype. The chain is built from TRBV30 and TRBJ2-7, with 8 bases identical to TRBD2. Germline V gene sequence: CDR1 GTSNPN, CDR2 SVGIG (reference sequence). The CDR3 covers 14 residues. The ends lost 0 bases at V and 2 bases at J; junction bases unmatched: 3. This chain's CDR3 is CAWSVSGSTYEQYF. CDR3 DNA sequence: TGTGCCTGGAGTGTAAGCGGGAGCACCTACGAGCAGTACTTC.

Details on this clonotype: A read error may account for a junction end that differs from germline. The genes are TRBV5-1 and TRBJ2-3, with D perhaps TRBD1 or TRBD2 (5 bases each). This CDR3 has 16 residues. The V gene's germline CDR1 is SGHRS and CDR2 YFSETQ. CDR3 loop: CASSLAGHPGADTLYF. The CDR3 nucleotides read TGCGCTAGCAGCTTGGCCGGTCACCCCGGGGCAGATACGCTGTATTTT.

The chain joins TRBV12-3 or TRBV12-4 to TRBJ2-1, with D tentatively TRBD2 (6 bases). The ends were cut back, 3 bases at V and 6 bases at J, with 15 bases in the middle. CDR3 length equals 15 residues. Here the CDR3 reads CASSLALAIVNEQFF. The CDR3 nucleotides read TGTGCCAGCAGTTTGGCCCTAGCGATTGTCAATGAGCAGTTCTTC.

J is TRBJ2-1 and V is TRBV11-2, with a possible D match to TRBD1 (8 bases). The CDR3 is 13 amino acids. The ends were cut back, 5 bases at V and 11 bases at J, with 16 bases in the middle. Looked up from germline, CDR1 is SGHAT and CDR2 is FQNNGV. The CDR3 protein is CASSPTGGDKQFF. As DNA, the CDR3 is TGTGCCAGCAGCCCTACAGGGGGGGATAAGCAGTTCTTC.

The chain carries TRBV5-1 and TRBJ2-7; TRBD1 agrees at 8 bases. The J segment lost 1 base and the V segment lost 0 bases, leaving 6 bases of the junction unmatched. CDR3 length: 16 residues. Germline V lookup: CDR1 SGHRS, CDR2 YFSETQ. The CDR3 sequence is CASSLGTGQNSYEQYF. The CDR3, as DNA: TGCGCCAGCAGCTTGGGGACAGGGCAGAATTCCTACGAGCAGTACTTC.

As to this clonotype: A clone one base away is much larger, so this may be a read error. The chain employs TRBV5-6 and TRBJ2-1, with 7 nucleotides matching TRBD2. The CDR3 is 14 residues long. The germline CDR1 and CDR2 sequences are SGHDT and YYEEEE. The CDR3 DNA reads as TGTACCAGCGAGGAACTAGCGTCCTACAATGAGCAGTTCTTC. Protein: CTSEELASYNEQFF.

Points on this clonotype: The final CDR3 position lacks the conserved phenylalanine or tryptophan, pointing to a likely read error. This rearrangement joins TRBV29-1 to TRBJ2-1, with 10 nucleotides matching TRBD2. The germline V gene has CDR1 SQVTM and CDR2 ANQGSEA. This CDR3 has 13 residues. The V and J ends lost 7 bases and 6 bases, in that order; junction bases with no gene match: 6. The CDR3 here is CSARGTSVNEQFP. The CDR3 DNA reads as TGCAGCGCTAGGGGGACTAGCGTCAATGAGCAGTTCCCC.

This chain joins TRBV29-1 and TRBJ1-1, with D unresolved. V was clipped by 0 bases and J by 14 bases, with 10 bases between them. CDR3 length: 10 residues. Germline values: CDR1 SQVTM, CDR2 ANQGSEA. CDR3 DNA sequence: TGCAGCGTTGAAGAGGTGGAAACCTTCTTT. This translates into CSVEEVETFF.

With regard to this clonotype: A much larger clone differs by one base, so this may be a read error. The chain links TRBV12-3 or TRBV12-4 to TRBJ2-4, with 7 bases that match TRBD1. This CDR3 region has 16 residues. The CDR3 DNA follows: TGTGCCAGCCCGTCTGAGGCGTCGGGACAGAAAAACACTCAGTACTTC. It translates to CASPSEASGQKNTQYF.

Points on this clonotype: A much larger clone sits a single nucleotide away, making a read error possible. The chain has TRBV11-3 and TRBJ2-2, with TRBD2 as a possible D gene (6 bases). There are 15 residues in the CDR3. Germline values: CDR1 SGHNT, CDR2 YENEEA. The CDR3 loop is CVSSLGGADTGELFF. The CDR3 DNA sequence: TGTGTCAGCAGCTTAGGAGGGGCCGACACCGGGGAGCTGTTTTTT.

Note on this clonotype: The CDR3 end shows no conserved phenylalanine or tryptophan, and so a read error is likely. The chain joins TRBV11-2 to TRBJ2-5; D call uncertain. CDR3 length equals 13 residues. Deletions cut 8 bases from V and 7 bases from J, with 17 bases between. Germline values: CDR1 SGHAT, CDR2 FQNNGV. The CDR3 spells CASGIESKGTQYL. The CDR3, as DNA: TGTGCCAGCGGCATAGAATCCAAGGGGACCCAGTACTTG.